The present TCR beta chain was sequenced within a study of T cells in localized non-small cell lung cancer. Details on this clone: No antigen is known for it.

Study-wide points: Uninvolved adjacent lung had higher T cell clonality than tumor and all other tissues.

The protocol was immunoSEQ multiplex PCR, while the TCRdb copy is restricted to in-frame clones and leaves out a portion. The profile shows 45,000 to 65,000 clones, over 60% of them singletons. The CDR3 is made up of 13 amino acids. The germline V and J ends were trimmed by 4 bases and 1 base, with 10 bases remaining between them. Per germline, CDR1 GTSNPN and CDR2 SVGIG (reference sequence). The receptor's source is a woman aged 40-69 years with stage II lung adenocarcinoma. The specimen was PBMCs, collected before any cancer treatment. V gene TRBV30 combines with J gene TRBJ1-1; D possibly corresponds to TRBD1 (5 bases). The CDR3 sequence is CAWMPGPNTEAFF. CDR3 in DNA: TGTGCCTGGATGCCGGGGCCGAACACTGAAGCTTTCTTT.